This T cell receptor (beta chain) emerged from a study of blood T cell repertoires in COVID-19. For the study at large: Sites in the United States, Italy and Spain provided acute and convalescent COVID-19 samples. The cDNA or gDNA used as material had been derived from T cells, B-cell-depleted T cells, or PBMCs.

About this clone: The junction departs from germline at one end; a sequencing error may be responsible.

The authors' processing: Counts of nucleated cells, estimated from reference gene primer amplification, were obtained. The table came from immunoSEQ multiplex PCR; TCRdb's copy has only in-frame clones and leaves some out. That table supplies the V and J calls and clone size; D and trimming were determined from the DNA. The sample lists roughly 76,000 clones, 85% to 95% occurring once. The CDR3 sequence is 15 residues long. CDR1 is MDHEN and CDR2 is SYDVKM in the germline V gene. This TCR derives from a woman aged 60-75 years with active COVID-19. This rearrangement joins TRBV28 to TRBJ1-5; unclear D gene. The sample comprised peripheral blood. CDR3 loop: CASSLSPGLNRPQHF. CDR3 DNA: TGTGCCAGCAGTTTAAGCCCAGGACTCAATCGGCCCCAGCATTTT.